Listed below are T cell receptor beta chains from one sample, sequenced in a study of technical replicates of blood from several donors. Assay used: immunoSEQ multiplex PCR; TCRdb lists only in-frame clones, some missing. This repertoire shows roughly 72,000 clones, roughly 93% found once; its top ten account for 0.35% to 0.45%. Sequencing was carried out using T cells isolated from PBMCs. These receptors were collected from a human donor in good health. Both conserved end residues are part of each CDR3. The D gene is left open where the match is weak. Rows may omit the clone size; those that give it use once, few, many or a size class.

clone_size | d_call | j_call | v_call | cdr3_aa | cdr3_nt
- | - | TRBJ2-3 | TRBV10-1 | CASSESGTDTQYF | TGCGCCAGCAGTGAGTCCGGCACAGATACGCAGTATTTT
- | - | TRBJ2-7 | TRBV10-1 | CASSDDSTYEQYF | TGCGCCAGCAGTGATGACAGCACCTACGAGCAGTACTTC
- | TRBD1 | TRBJ2-7 | TRBV11-2 | CASSLGDRVAEQYF | TGTGCCAGCAGCTTAGGGGACAGGGTCGCCGAGCAGTACTTC
- | - | TRBJ2-3 | TRBV4-2 | CASSQDMAGDHTDTQYF | TGTGCCAGCAGCCAAGATATGGCGGGCGACCACACAGATACGCAGTATTTT
- | - | TRBJ1-1 | TRBV27 | CASIGARAFF | TGTGCCAGCATAGGGGCTAGAGCTTTCTTT
- | - | TRBJ2-3 | TRBV28 | CASSAGQSDTQYF | TGTGCCAGCAGTGCGGGACAGTCGGATACGCAGTATTTT
- | - | TRBJ2-3 | TRBV18 | CASSPTGYGITDTQYF | TGTGCCAGCTCCCCTACCGGTTACGGGATCACAGATACGCAGTATTTT
once | - | TRBJ2-3 | TRBV11-2 | CASSFGQPGSTQYF | TGTGCCAGCAGCTTTGGACAACCCGGTAGTACGCAGTATTTT
- | - | TRBJ2-7 | TRBV7-9 | CASSLYGYEQYF | TGTGCCAGCAGCTTATACGGCTACGAGCAGTACTTC
- | - | TRBJ1-3 | TRBV6-5 | CASSYSRQRTGNTIYF | TGTGCCAGCAGTTACTCGAGGCAGAGAACGGGAAACACCATATATTTT
- | - | TRBJ1-1 | TRBV6-1 | CASSEGGMNTEAFF | TGTGCCAGCAGTGAAGGCGGTATGAACACTGAAGCTTTCTTT
- | TRBD2 | TRBJ2-1 | TRBV7-2 | CASSFISGTSHEQFF | TGTGCCAGCAGCTTTATTAGCGGGACTTCCCATGAGCAGTTCTTC
few | TRBD2 | TRBJ2-7 | TRBV4-1 | CASSQEREQSIEQYF | TGCGCCAGCAGCCAAGAGCGGGAGCAATCCATCGAGCAGTACTTC
once | - | TRBJ2-3 | TRBV27 | CASSFGGLQVSDTQYF | TGTGCCAGCAGTTTTGGAGGGCTGCAGGTTTCGGATACGCAGTATTTT
- | - | TRBJ2-5 | TRBV6-1 | CASMMGSETQYF | TGTGCCAGCATGATGGGGAGCGAGACCCAGTACTTC
- | - | TRBJ2-1 | TRBV5-6 | CASSFFPDFAEQFF | TGTGCCAGCAGCTTTTTCCCGGACTTCGCGGAGCAGTTCTTC
- | - | TRBJ2-1 | TRBV6-5 | CASSYGRNHDNEQFF | TGTGCCAGCAGTTACGGCAGGAATCACGACAATGAGCAGTTCTTC
- | TRBD2 | TRBJ2-7 | TRBV7-6 | CASSLGLADSSYEQYF | TGTGCCAGCAGCTTGGGACTAGCGGATAGCTCCTACGAGCAGTACTTC
- | TRBD2 | TRBJ2-2 | TRBV9 | CASSVASSGGNTGELFF | TGTGCCAGCAGCGTAGCCTCGAGCGGGGGGAACACCGGGGAGCTGTTTTTT
- | - | TRBJ1-2 | TRBV2 | CASSGGEDYGYTF | TGTGCCAGCAGTGGAGGGGAGGACTATGGCTACACCTTC
- | - | TRBJ2-3 | TRBV4-3 | CASSQAPLGTDTQYF | TGCGCCAGCAGCCAAGCCCCCTTAGGCACAGATACGCAGTATTTT
- | TRBD1 | TRBJ2-3 | TRBV15 | CATKKSRVQGVTDTQYF | TGTGCCACCAAAAAATCTAGAGTTCAGGGGGTCACAGATACGCAGTATTTT
- | TRBD1 | TRBJ2-7 | TRBV29-1 | CSVRGQTYEQYF | TGCAGCGTGAGGGGACAGACCTACGAGCAGTACTTC
- | - | TRBJ2-7 | TRBV7-8 | CASSFAGRAYEQYF | TGTGCCAGCAGCTTTGCGGGGCGGGCCTACGAGCAGTACTTC
- | - | TRBJ2-1 | TRBV5-6 | CASSFLKTGSSYNEQFF | TGTGCCAGCAGCTTCCTCAAGACAGGTAGCTCCTACAATGAGCAGTTCTTC
- | - | TRBJ1-1 | TRBV7-8 | CASTPGGHTEAFF | TGTGCCAGCACCCCGGGGGGGCACACTGAAGCTTTCTTT
- | - | TRBJ2-3 | TRBV15 | CATSRDHRSQSTDTQYF | TGTGCCACCAGCAGAGATCACAGGTCTCAAAGCACAGATACGCAGTATTTT
few | - | TRBJ1-1 | TRBV2 | CASGTEAFF | TGTGCCAGCGGGACAGAAGCTTTCTTT
- | - | TRBJ2-7 | TRBV4-1 | CASSQDRGEQYF | TGCGCCAGCAGCCAAGATAGGGGCGAGCAGTACTTC
- | - | TRBJ2-7 | TRBV4-1 | CASSQRSTNLLYEQYF | TGCGCCAGCAGCCAAAGGTCGACTAACCTTCTCTACGAGCAGTACTTC
- | - | TRBJ2-7 | TRBV27 | CASSWGLSSYEQYF | TGTGCCAGCAGTTGGGGGCTTAGCTCCTACGAGCAGTACTTC
- | TRBD1 | TRBJ2-3 | TRBV13 | CASRQDRGIDTQYF | TGTGCCAGCAGACAGGACAGGGGTATCGATACGCAGTATTTT
- | - | TRBJ1-4 | TRBV20-1 | CRAGRSEKLFF | TGCAGGGCTGGGCGTTCTGAAAAACTGTTTTTT
- | TRBD1 | TRBJ2-7 | TRBV30 | CAGQGAQGDEQYF | TGTGCCGGACAGGGGGCCCAGGGGGACGAGCAGTACTTC
- | TRBD1 | TRBJ1-5 | TRBV28 | CATRQGENNQPQHF | TGTGCCACAAGACAGGGGGAAAATAATCAGCCCCAGCATTTT
- | TRBD2 | TRBJ2-7 | TRBV19 | CASRLAGGAYEQYF | TGTGCCAGTAGGCTAGCGGGGGGGGCCTACGAGCAGTACTTC
- | - | TRBJ2-7 | TRBV4-3 | CASSQEGGAAYEQYF | TGCGCCAGCAGCCAAGAAGGGGGGGCAGCGTACGAGCAGTACTTC
- | TRBD1 | TRBJ2-7 | TRBV30 | CAYALMDRTFYEQYF | TGTGCCTATGCTTTGATGGACAGGACCTTCTACGAGCAGTACTTC
- | TRBD1 | TRBJ2-5 | TRBV28 | CASSGTGGSETQYF | TGTGCCAGCAGTGGGACAGGGGGAAGCGAGACCCAGTACTTC
- | - | TRBJ2-3 | TRBV4-2 | CASSPIGYAGGNTDTQYF | TGTGCCAGCAGCCCAATTGGTTACGCTGGCGGGAACACAGATACGCAGTATTTT
- | TRBD2 | TRBJ2-3 | TRBV5-1 | CASSYGTSGRGSDTQYF | TGCGCCAGCAGCTATGGGACTAGCGGGAGGGGATCAGATACGCAGTATTTT
- | - | TRBJ1-3 | TRBV30 | CAWISGSGNTIYF | TGTGCCTGGATATCGGGTTCAGGAAACACCATATATTTT